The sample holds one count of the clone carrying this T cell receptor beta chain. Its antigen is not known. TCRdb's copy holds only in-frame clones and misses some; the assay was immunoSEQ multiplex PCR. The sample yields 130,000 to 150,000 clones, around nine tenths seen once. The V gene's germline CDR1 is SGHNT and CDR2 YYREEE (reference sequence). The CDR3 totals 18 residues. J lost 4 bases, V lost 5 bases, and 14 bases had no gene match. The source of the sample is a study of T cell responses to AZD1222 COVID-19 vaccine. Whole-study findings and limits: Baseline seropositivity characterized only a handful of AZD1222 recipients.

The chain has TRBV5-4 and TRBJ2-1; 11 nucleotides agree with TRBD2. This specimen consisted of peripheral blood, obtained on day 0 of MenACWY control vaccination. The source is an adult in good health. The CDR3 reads CASRAGLAAEGRYNEQFF. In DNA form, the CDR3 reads TGTGCCAGCAGGGCGGGACTAGCGGCGGAGGGACGATACAATGAGCAGTTCTTC.